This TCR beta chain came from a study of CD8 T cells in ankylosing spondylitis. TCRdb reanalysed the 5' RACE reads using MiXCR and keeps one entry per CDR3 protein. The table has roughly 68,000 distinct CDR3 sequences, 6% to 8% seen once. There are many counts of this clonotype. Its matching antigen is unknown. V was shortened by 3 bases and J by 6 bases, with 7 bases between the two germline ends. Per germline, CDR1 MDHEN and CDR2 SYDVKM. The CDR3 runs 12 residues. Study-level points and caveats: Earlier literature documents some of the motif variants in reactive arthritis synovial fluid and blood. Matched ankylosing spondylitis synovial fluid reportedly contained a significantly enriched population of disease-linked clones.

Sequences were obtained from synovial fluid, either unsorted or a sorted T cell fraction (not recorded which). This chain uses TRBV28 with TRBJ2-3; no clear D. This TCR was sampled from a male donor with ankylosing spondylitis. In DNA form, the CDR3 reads TGTGCCAGCAGTTTGATGAGGGATACGCAGTATTTT. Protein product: CASSLMRDTQYF.